What follows describes a single T cell receptor (beta chain). The source of the sample is a study of blood T cell dynamics during melanoma immunotherapy. Regarding time point: week 3, after first cycle of checkpoint inhibitor. Sequenced by immunoSEQ multiplex PCR; TCRdb stores in-frame clones only, minus some. The sample table includes 82 clones. Germline V CDR1 and CDR2: SGDLS, YYNGEE. After removal of 0 bases from V and 7 bases from J, the junction contained 8 bases not matched to a gene. CDR3 length: 17 residues. Sequences were derived from naive CD8+ T cells from blood, sampled from a patient treated with checkpoint blockade. V is TRBV9 and J is TRBJ2-1; 12 nucleotides agree with TRBD2. The receptor's source is a human donor with melanoma. CDR3 in DNA: TGTGCCAGCAGCGTAGCTCAACTAGCGGGAGGTTTAAATGAGCAGTTCTTC. Residues: CASSVAQLAGGLNEQFF.